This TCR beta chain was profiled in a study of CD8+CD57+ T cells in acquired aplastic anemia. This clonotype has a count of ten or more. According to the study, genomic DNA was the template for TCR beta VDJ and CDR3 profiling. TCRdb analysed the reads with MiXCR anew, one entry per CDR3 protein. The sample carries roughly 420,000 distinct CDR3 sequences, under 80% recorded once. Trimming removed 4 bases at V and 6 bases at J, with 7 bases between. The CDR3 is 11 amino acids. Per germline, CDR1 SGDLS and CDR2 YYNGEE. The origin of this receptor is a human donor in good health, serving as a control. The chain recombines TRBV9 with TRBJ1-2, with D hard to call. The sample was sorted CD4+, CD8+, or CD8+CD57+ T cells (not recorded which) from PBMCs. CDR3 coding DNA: TGTGCCAGCAGCCACTCGGATGGCTACACCTTC. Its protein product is CASSHSDGYTF.